Included here is one TCR beta chain sequence, with context. Its cognate antigen has yet to be identified. The record has no base qualities; no much larger clone is one base away. Collaborating institutions collected whole blood in K2EDTA tubes following their own protocols. For TCRbeta analysis, collaborators shipped samples as frozen whole blood, isolated PBMCs, or DNA extracted from either of those sample types. This sample is part of a study of blood T cell repertoires in COVID-19 (dated by TCRdb to 2020 to 2022). General notes on the study: Samples covering the acute and convalescent phases of COVID-19 were provided by collaborators in the United States, Italy and Spain. The samples were drawn from two sources: the first 160 participants of the ongoing ImmuneRACE study, and 1,254 subjects contributed by 6 global collaborators. Where available, HLA class I and class II types were obtained from metadata supplied by the sample provider rather than from assay-based typing. Nearly every sample came with metadata listing a de-identified subject ID, COVID-19 status, age in years and sex. The repertoires were made available in a free public database intended to serve as a resource for research on the immune response to SARS-CoV-2. Subjects who had been exposed to COVID-19, were actively infected with it, or had recovered from it provided the deeply sampled blood TCRbeta repertoires that made up the dataset. The prospective study material was composed of cDNA or gDNA derived from T cells, B-cell-depleted T cells, or PBMCs. The investigation overall reported the following: How much clinical and demographic metadata was included differed by source and by participant, and the metadata was provided uncurated.

The immunoSEQ Assay, a bias-controlled multiplex PCR, was used to amplify TCRbeta CDR3 regions from genomic DNA. On the authors' methods: The number of nucleated cells in each sample was estimated from the amplification of reference gene primers within the assay. To quantify the absolute abundance of each unique TCRbeta CDR3 rearrangement, sequence reads were collapsed and filtered. For each sample, productive Simpson clonality was calculated as the square root of Simpson's diversity index over productive rearrangements. Entries here come from immuneACCESS through TCRdb and include only in-frame sequences with V and J called. Some clones fail to appear in such tables; in the studies checked, an unresolved V gene covers under half of the shortfall, and the cause of the remainder is unknown. From that table come the V and J calls and clone size; the DNA was used to work out D and trimming. Within this sample are about 55,000 clones, with 80% to 85% of them counted one time only. The top ten clones comprise about 6% of the sample.

Sequences SGHTA (CDR1) and FQGNSA (CDR2) are obtained from the germline V gene. V lost 1 base and J lost 9 bases; the stretch between them is 7 bases long. The CDR3 spans 11 residues, from the cysteine through the phenylalanine. Just the 33-base CDR3 DNA is kept, in frame starting at base 1. Recombination linked TRBV7-2 to TRBJ2-7; D gene: possibly TRBD1, on 6 matching bases. The sample was peripheral blood. The TCR sequence derives from a human donor in a cohort sampled during active or convalescent COVID-19. The CDR3 region has the sequence CASSLGGPQYF. The DNA sequence reads TGTGCCAGCAGCTTAGGGGGGCCGCAGTACTTC. When the CDR3 is completed using the reference TRBV7-2 and TRBJ2-7 genes on either side, the full variable domain is GAGVSQSPSNKVTEKGKDVELRCDPISGHTALYWYRQSLGQGLEFLIYFQGNSAPDKSGLPSDRFSAERTGGSVSTLTIQRTQQEDSAVYLCASSLGGPQYFGPGTRLTVT.